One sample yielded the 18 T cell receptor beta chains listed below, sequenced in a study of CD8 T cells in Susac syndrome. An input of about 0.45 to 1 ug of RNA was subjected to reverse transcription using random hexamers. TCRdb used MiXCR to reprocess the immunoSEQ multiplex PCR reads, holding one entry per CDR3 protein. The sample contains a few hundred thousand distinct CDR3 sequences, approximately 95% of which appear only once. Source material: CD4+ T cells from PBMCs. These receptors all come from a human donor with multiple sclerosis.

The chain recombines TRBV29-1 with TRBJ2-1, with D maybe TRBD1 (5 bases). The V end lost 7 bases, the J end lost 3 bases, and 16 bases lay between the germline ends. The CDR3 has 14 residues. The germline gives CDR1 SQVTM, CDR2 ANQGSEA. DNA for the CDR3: TGCAGCGCCTCCAGCAGGGCAAACTACAATGAGCAGTTCTTC. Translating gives CSASSRANYNEQFF.

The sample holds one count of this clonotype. As DNA, the CDR3 is TGTGCCAGCAGCAAACTTTCCCCCATGTCGAACGAGCAGTACTTC. It encodes CASSKLSPMSNEQYF. The V and J genes are TRBV6-6 and TRBJ2-7; no clear D gene. This CDR3 is built from 15 residues. V lost 6 bases, J lost 5 bases, and 20 bases lay in between. The germline V gene has CDR1 MNHNY and CDR2 SVGAGI (reference sequence).

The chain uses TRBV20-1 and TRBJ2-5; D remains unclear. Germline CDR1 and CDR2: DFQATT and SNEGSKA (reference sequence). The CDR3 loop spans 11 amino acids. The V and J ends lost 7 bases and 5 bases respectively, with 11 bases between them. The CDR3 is CSGNFLETQYF. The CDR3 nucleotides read TGCAGTGGAAACTTCCTGGAGACCCAGTACTTC.

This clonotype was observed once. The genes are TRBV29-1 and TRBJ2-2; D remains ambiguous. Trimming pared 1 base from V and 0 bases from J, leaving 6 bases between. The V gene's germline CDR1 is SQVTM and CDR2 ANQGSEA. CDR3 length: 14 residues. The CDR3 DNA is TGCAGCGTTGAAGGGACGGCGAACACCGGGGAGCTGTTTTTT. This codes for CSVEGTANTGELFF.

The CDR3 reads CASSYWGGRGGTREQYF. CDR3 DNA: TGTGCCAGCAGTTATTGGGGGGGCCGCGGGGGAACCCGCGAGCAGTACTTC. The V and J genes are TRBV6-5 and TRBJ2-7, with a weak D call TRBD2 (7 bases). V was cut by 3 bases and J by 6 bases, with 24 bases left in between. CDR1 is MNHEY, CDR2 SVGAGI, per germline. The CDR3 has 17 amino acids.

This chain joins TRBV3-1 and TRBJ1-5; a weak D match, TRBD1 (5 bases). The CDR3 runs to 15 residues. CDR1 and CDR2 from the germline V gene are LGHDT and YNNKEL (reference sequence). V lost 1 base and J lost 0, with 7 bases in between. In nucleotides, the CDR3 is TGTGCCAGCAGCCAAGGGCAGGGTAGCAATCAGCCCCAGCATTTT. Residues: CASSQGQGSNQPQHF.

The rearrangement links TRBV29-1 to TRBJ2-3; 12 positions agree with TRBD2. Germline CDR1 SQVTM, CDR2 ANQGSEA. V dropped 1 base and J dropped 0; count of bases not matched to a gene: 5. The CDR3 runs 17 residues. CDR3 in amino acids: CSVEGVLAGGSTDTQYF. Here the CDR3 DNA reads TGCAGCGTTGAAGGTGTACTAGCGGGGGGCAGCACAGATACGCAGTATTTT.

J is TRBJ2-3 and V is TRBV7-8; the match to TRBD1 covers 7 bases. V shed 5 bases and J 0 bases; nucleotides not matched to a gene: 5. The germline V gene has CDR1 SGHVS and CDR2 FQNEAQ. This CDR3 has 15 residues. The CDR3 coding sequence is TGTGCCAGCAGCCTCCTGGGACAGAGCACAGATACGCAGTATTTT. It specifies CASSLLGQSTDTQYF.

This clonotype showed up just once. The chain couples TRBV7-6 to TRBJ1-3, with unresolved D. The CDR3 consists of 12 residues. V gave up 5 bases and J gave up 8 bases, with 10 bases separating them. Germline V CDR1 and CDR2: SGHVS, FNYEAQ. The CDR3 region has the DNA TGTGCCAGCAGCCCACGCGGGGACACCATATATTTT. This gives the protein CASSPRGDTIYF. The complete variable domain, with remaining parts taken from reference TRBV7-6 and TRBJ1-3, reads GAGVSQSPRYKVTKRGQDVALRCDPISGHVSLYWYRQALGQGPEFLTYFNYEAQQDKSGLPNDRFSAERPEGSISTLTIQRTEQRDSAMYRCASSPRGDTIYFGEGSWLTVV.

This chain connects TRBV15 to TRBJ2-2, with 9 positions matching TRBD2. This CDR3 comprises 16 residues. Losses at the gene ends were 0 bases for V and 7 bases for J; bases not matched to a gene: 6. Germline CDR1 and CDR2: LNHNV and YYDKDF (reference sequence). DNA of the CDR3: TGTGCCACCAGCAGAGATGCTAGCGGGATGAGCGGGGAGCTGTTTTTT. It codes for CATSRDASGMSGELFF.

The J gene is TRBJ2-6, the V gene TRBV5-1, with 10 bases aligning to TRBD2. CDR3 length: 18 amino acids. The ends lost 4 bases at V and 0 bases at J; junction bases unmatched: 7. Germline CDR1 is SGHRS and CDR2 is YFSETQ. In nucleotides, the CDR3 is TGCGCCAGCAGCCTCCCCACTAGCGGGATCTCTGGGGCCAACGTCCTGACTTTC. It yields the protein CASSLPTSGISGANVLTF.

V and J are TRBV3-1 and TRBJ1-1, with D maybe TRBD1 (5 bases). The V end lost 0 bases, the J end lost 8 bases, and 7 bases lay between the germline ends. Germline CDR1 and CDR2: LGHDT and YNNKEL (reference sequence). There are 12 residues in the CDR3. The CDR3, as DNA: TGTGCCAGCAGCCAAGATTGGGGGGAAGCTTTCTTT. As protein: CASSQDWGEAFF.

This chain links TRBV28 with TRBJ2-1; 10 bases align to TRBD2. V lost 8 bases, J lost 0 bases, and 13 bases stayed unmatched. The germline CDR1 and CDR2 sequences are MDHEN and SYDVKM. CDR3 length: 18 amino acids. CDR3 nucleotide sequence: TGTGCCAGCGACAGGGGATGGGCTAGCGGGAGCTCCTACAATGAGCAGTTCTTC. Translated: CASDRGWASGSSYNEQFF.

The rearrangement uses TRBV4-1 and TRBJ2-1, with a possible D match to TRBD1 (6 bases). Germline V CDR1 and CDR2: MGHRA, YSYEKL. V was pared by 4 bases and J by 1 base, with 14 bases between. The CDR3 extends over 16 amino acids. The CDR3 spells CASSLQGRISYNEQFF. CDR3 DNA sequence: TGCGCCAGCAGCCTACAGGGTAGGATTTCCTACAATGAGCAGTTCTTC.

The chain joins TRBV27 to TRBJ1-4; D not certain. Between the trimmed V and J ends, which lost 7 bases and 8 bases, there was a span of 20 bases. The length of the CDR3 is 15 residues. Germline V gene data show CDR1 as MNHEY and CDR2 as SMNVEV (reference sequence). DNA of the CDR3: TGTGCCAGCACCAGATCCGGGCCCGACGAGGAAAAACTGTTTTTT. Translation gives CASTRSGPDEEKLFF.

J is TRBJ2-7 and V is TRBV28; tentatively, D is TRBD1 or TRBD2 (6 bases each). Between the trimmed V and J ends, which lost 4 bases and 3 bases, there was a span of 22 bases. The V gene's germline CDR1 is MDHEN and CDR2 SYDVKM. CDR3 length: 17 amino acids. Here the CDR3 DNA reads TGTGCCAGCAGTTCCTCAGGAGGGGGGCAGAAAGACTACGAGCAGTACTTC. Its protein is CASSSSGGGQKDYEQYF.

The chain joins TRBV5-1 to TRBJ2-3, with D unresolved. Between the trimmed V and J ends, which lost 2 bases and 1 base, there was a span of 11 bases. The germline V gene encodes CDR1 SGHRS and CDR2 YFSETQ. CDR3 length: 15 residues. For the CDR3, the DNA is TGCGCCAGCAGCTTAAGGAACCTGGGCACAGATACGCAGTATTTT. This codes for CASSLRNLGTDTQYF. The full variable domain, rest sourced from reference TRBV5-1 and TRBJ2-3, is KAGVTQTPRYLIKTRGQQVTLSCSPISGHRSVSWYQQTPGQGLQFLFEYFSETQRNKGNFPGRFSGRQFSNSRSEMNVSTLELGDSALYLCASSLRNLGTDTQYFGPGTRLTVL.

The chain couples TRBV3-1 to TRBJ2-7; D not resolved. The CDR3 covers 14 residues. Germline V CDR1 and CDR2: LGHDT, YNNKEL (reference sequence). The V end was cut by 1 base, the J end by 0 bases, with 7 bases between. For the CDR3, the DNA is TGTGCCAGCAGCCAAGGCGTCAACTCCTACGAGCAGTACTTC. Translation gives CASSQGVNSYEQYF.